This is a list of T cell receptor beta chains from one sample in a study of identical twins. TCRdb reprocessed the 5' RACE reads via MiXCR and lists one record per CDR3 protein. This table holds some 660,000 distinct CDR3 sequences, 8.5% to 9.5% found once. These data were also filed under a second study, of yellow fever vaccine responses in identical twins.

The sample consisted of PBMCs. The source is a woman under 30 in good health. Each CDR3 is given with its conserved first and last residue. A D gene is named only where the DNA matches it firmly. Some rows mark clone size as missing; the rest say once, few, many or name a class of expanded clone.

clone size | CDR3 length | J gene | V gene | D gene | CDR3 protein | CDR3 DNA
many | 13 | TRBJ2-1 | TRBV29-1 | TRBD1 | CSVHRQGRNEQFF | TGCAGCGTTCACCGACAGGGGAGAAATGAGCAGTTCTTC
few | 14 | TRBJ2-5 | TRBV5-6 | NA | CASINRDGEETQYF | TGTGCCAGCATCAACCGGGACGGCGAAGAGACCCAGTACTTC
few | 16 | TRBJ2-2 | TRBV11-2 | NA | CASSSRDVRDPGELFF | TGTGCCAGCAGCTCCCGGGACGTAAGGGATCCCGGGGAGCTGTTTTTT
NA | 12 | TRBJ2-1 | TRBV20-1 | NA | CSAREFVAEQFF | TGCAGTGCTAGAGAGTTTGTAGCTGAGCAGTTCTTC
few | 16 | TRBJ1-5 | TRBV3-1 | NA | CASSQGAGSGNQPQHF | TGTGCCAGCAGCCAAGGGGCAGGGTCGGGGAATCAGCCCCAGCATTTT
many | 13 | TRBJ2-4 | TRBV7-2 | NA | CASSFEAKNIQYF | TGTGCCAGCAGCTTTGAAGCCAAAAACATTCAGTACTTC
few | 11 | TRBJ2-1 | TRBV20-1 | TRBD2 | CSAFGSSGKFF | TGCAGTGCTTTTGGTTCGAGCGGGAAGTTCTTC
NA | 14 | TRBJ2-7 | TRBV10-3 | NA | CAISDPAYHGEQYF | TGTGCCATCAGTGATCCGGCTTATCATGGCGAGCAGTACTTC
NA | 11 | TRBJ1-2 | TRBV6-1 | NA | CASSEAGSYTF | TGTGCCAGCAGTGAAGCAGGGAGCTACACCTTC
few | 15 | TRBJ1-1 | TRBV3-1 | NA | CASSQASSLNTEAFF | TGTGCCAGCAGCCAAGCCTCCTCGCTGAACACTGAAGCTTTCTTT
few | 15 | TRBJ2-5 | TRBV7-2 | TRBD1 | CASSLTGTAQETQYF | TGTGCCAGCAGCCTGACCGGGACAGCACAAGAGACCCAGTACTTC
NA | 14 | TRBJ2-2 | TRBV27 | TRBD1 | CATSAGTDTGELFF | TGTGCCACTTCCGCCGGGACAGACACCGGGGAGCTGTTTTTT
many | 17 | TRBJ1-5 | TRBV6-1 | TRBD1 | CASSEDIGGYGNQPQHF | TGTGCCAGCAGTGAGGATATAGGGGGCTATGGAAATCAGCCCCAGCATTTT
NA | 15 | TRBJ2-3 | TRBV7-6 | NA | CASSLSGELSDTQYF | TGTGCCAGCAGCTTATCGGGGGAGTTGTCAGATACGCAGTATTTT
NA | 15 | TRBJ2-5 | TRBV28 | TRBD2 | CASETSGRALETQYF | TGTGCCAGCGAAACTAGCGGGAGAGCGCTGGAGACCCAGTACTTC
few | 17 | TRBJ2-2 | TRBV10-3 | NA | CAISSDFGGINTGELFF | TGTGCCATCAGCAGCGACTTCGGGGGAATCAACACCGGGGAGCTGTTTTTT
NA | 17 | TRBJ2-5 | TRBV7-3 | TRBD2 | CASSLRGLDLRSETKYF | TGTGCCAGCAGCTTAAGGGGACTAGACCTACGTTCCGAGACCAAGTACTTC
few | 11 | TRBJ2-7 | TRBV20-1 | NA | CSASLKHEQYF | TGCAGTGCTAGTTTGAAGCACGAGCAGTACTTC
few | 13 | TRBJ2-1 | TRBV12-3/TRBV12-4 | NA | CAALGLDYNEQFF | TGTGCCGCCCTAGGGCTAGACTACAATGAGCAGTTCTTC
NA | 13 | TRBJ1-1 | TRBV25-1 | NA | CASNGSGNTEAFF | TGTGCCAGCAATGGTTCCGGGAACACTGAAGCTTTCTTT
many | 16 | TRBJ2-5 | TRBV4-3 | TRBD2 | CASSQDRGLAEETQYF | TGCGCCAGCAGCCAAGATAGGGGACTAGCGGAAGAGACCCAGTACTTC
NA | 16 | TRBJ2-7 | TRBV7-8 | NA | CASSPLTESRSYEQYF | TGTGCCAGCAGCCCGCTGACGGAGAGCAGGTCCTACGAGCAGTACTTC
NA | 16 | TRBJ2-1 | TRBV7-8 | NA | CASSPQVVSIPSEQFF | TGTGCCAGCAGCCCCCAGGTAGTCTCCATCCCCAGTGAGCAGTTCTTC
many | 15 | TRBJ2-4 | TRBV27 | NA | CASSLRGRGKNIQYF | TGTGCCAGCAGTTTACGGGGGAGAGGCAAAAACATTCAGTACTTC
few | 14 | TRBJ2-7 | TRBV20-1 | TRBD2 | CSARALAGTYEQYF | TGCAGTGCTAGGGCACTAGCGGGAACCTACGAGCAGTACTTC
many | 15 | TRBJ2-2 | TRBV7-3 | NA | CASSFRQGGTGELFF | TGTGCCAGCAGCTTCCGGCAGGGGGGTACCGGGGAGCTGTTTTTT
few | 13 | TRBJ2-7 | TRBV7-2 | NA | CASSRSANYEQYF | TGTGCCAGCAGCCGGTCAGCTAACTACGAGCAGTACTTC
few | 16 | TRBJ1-1 | TRBV6-5 | NA | CASSYWQGQGTTEAFF | TGTGCCAGCAGTTACTGGCAGGGGCAAGGGACCACTGAAGCTTTCTTT
few | 13 | TRBJ1-1 | TRBV10-3 | NA | CATGQTENTEAFF | TGTGCCACCGGGCAGACAGAGAACACTGAAGCTTTCTTT
many | 10 | TRBJ1-1 | TRBV7-9 | NA | CASRAAEAFF | TGTGCCAGCCGGGCAGCTGAAGCTTTCTTT
few | 14 | TRBJ2-1 | TRBV20-1 | NA | CSADTEVPYNEQFF | TGCAGTGCTGACACAGAAGTCCCTTACAATGAGCAGTTCTTC
few | 19 | TRBJ2-3 | TRBV20-1 | TRBD2 | CSARDRVGRGGRSTDTQYF | TGCAGTGCTAGAGATCGAGTAGGACGGGGGGGAAGAAGCACAGATACGCAGTATTTT
NA | 16 | TRBJ2-1 | TRBV7-2 | TRBD2 | CASSAGLAAIYNEQFF | TGTGCCAGCAGCGCAGGACTAGCGGCCATATACAATGAGCAGTTCTTC
NA | 16 | TRBJ2-4 | TRBV28 | NA | CASSPLWGWAKNIQYF | TGTGCCAGCAGTCCGCTCTGGGGCTGGGCCAAAAACATTCAGTACTTC
few | 15 | TRBJ2-2 | TRBV15 | TRBD2 | CATSRDREGAGELFF | TGTGCCACCAGCAGAGACCGGGAGGGGGCCGGGGAGCTGTTTTTT
many | 12 | TRBJ1-1 | TRBV7-9 | TRBD1 | CASSPSDRAAFF | TGTGCCAGCAGCCCCTCGGACAGGGCGGCTTTCTTT
NA | 15 | TRBJ1-2 | TRBV15 | TRBD1 | CATSTQDRFDYGYTF | TGTGCCACCAGCACGCAGGACAGGTTCGACTATGGCTACACCTTC
many | 15 | TRBJ2-3 | TRBV5-1 | TRBD2 | CASSSGLADTDTQYF | TGCGCCAGCAGCTCAGGACTAGCGGACACAGATACGCAGTATTTT
few | 18 | TRBJ1-6 | TRBV28 | NA | CASSSTLQEGTYNSPLHF | TGTGCCAGCAGTTCGACGCTCCAGGAAGGCACCTATAATTCACCCCTCCACTTT
few | 15 | TRBJ1-4 | TRBV27 | NA | CASRGWGAYNEKLFF | TGTGCCAGCAGGGGGTGGGGAGCCTACAATGAAAAACTGTTTTTT
few | 14 | TRBJ1-1 | TRBV29-1 | NA | CSVKSGTLNTEAFF | TGCAGCGTTAAGTCCGGGACACTGAACACTGAAGCTTTCTTT
few | 13 | TRBJ2-5 | TRBV29-1 | NA | CSVEGGVKETQYF | TGCAGCGTTGAAGGAGGGGTGAAGGAGACCCAGTACTTC
few | 13 | TRBJ2-7 | TRBV20-1 | NA | CSMNPGLPYEQYF | TGCAGTATGAATCCTGGACTTCCCTACGAGCAGTACTTC
few | 15 | TRBJ2-5 | TRBV18 | NA | CASSQTGTEWETQYF | TGTGCCAGCTCACAAACCGGGACGGAGTGGGAGACCCAGTACTTC
few | 16 | TRBJ2-1 | TRBV9 | NA | CASSVGGGGSYNEQFF | TGTGCCAGCAGCGTAGGGGGTGGCGGGTCCTACAATGAGCAGTTCTTC
many | 14 | TRBJ1-1 | TRBV29-1 | NA | CSVGLGGEGAEAFF | TGCAGCGTTGGTCTGGGAGGGGAGGGAGCTGAAGCTTTCTTT
few | 16 | TRBJ1-3 | TRBV7-2 | NA | CASSLGGGDSGNTIYF | TGTGCCAGCAGCTTGGGGGGTGGAGACTCTGGAAACACCATATATTTT
few | 18 | TRBJ2-1 | TRBV7-2 | TRBD2 | CASSLGPSGLSSYNEQFF | TGTGCCAGCAGCTTAGGGCCTAGCGGGCTAAGCTCCTACAATGAGCAGTTCTTC
NA | 16 | TRBJ2-5 | TRBV4-1 | TRBD1 | CASSPGDRGYQETQYF | TGCGCCAGCAGCCCAGGGGACAGGGGCTACCAAGAGACCCAGTACTTC
few | 15 | TRBJ2-7 | TRBV20-1 | NA | CSVPHEGLNSYEQYF | TGCAGTGTTCCCCACGAGGGACTCAACTCCTACGAGCAGTACTTC
NA | 15 | TRBJ2-7 | TRBV27 | TRBD1 | CASSSPFDRAYEQYF | TGTGCCAGCAGTTCCCCGTTCGACAGGGCCTACGAGCAGTACTTC
NA | 18 | TRBJ1-2 | TRBV21-1 | NA | CASSKDRGQGAVDYGYTF | TGTGCCAGCAGCAAAGATCGGGGACAGGGGGCTGTTGACTATGGCTACACCTTC
NA | 13 | TRBJ2-2 | TRBV29-1 | NA | CSVVRGAPGELFF | TGCAGCGTTGTCCGGGGGGCCCCCGGGGAGCTGTTTTTT
NA | 14 | TRBJ1-1 | TRBV7-8 | NA | CASSSGGKNTEAFF | TGTGCCAGCAGCTCGGGGGGAAAGAACACTGAAGCTTTCTTT
few | 15 | TRBJ2-2 | TRBV28 | NA | CASSYRATRGGELFF | TGTGCCAGCAGCTACCGGGCTACGAGGGGCGGGGAGCTGTTTTTT
few | 15 | TRBJ1-2 | TRBV7-9 | NA | CASSLGPLGGNGYTF | TGTGCCAGCAGCTTAGGTCCCCTGGGGGGGAATGGCTACACCTTC
few | 15 | TRBJ2-3 | TRBV6-1 | NA | CASSPGTHSTDTQYF | TGTGCCAGCAGTCCCGGGACACATAGCACAGATACGCAGTATTTT
NA | 14 | TRBJ2-3 | TRBV6-2/TRBV6-3 | TRBD2 | CASTGLAGGNTQYF | TGTGCCAGCACGGGACTAGCGGGAGGAAATACGCAGTATTTT
many | 14 | TRBJ2-6 | TRBV10-3 | NA | CAISETSGANVLTF | TGTGCCATCAGTGAAACCTCTGGGGCCAACGTCCTGACTTTC
many | 14 | TRBJ2-7 | TRBV5-1 | NA | CASSSADTPYEQYF | TGCGCCAGCAGCTCCGCTGACACCCCCTACGAGCAGTACTTC